This T cell receptor beta chain was sequenced in a study of identical twins. Findings and limits, study-wide: Whereas memory repertoires showed no such difference, abundant cord blood beta clonotypes carried fewer insertions.

Germline values: CDR1 SGHAT, CDR2 FQNNGV. V was pared by 4 bases and J by 2 bases, with 10 bases of the junction left unmatched. The CDR3 length is 17 residues. On this clonotype itself: Antigen unknown.

MiXCR, run by TCRdb on the 5' RACE reads, gives a single entry per CDR3 protein. The top ten clones hold roughly 13% of a sample with 600,000 to 850,000 distinct CDR3 sequences, 15% to 20% of them seen once. In addition, the sample was reused for a study of T cells expressing NK-cell markers.

Sequenced input: PBMCs. This clonotype was obtained from a woman in her late teens or twenties in good health. The rearrangement uses TRBV11-2 and TRBJ2-5; 10 bases fit TRBD2. CDR3 in amino acids: CASSSTIAGGRQETQYF. The CDR3 DNA follows: TGTGCCAGCAGCTCTACCATAGCGGGGGGCCGACAAGAGACCCAGTACTTC.